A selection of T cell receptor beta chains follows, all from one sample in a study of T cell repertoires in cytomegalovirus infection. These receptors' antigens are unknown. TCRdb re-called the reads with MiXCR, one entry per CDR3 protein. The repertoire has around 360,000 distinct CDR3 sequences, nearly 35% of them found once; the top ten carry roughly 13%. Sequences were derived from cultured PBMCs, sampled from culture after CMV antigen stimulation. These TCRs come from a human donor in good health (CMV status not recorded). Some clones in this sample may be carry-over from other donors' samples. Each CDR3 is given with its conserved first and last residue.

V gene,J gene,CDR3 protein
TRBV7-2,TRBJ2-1,CASSLYRYNEQFF
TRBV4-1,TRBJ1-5,CASSRHGTGDSGSNQPQHF
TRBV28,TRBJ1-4,CASSFRGEKLFF
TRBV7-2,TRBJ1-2,CASSLGLGVGGYTF
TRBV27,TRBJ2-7,CASSPFLGDSLSYEQYF
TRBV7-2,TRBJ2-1,CASIPPGGVGNEQFF
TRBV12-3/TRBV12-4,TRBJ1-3,CAVRLLQQGNTIYF
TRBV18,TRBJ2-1,CASSPPGTTYNEQFF
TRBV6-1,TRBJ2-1,CASSGRTGRTYNEQFF
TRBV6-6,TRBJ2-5,CASSRPRLAGGGPQETQYF
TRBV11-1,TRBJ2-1,CASSLAYSYNEQFF
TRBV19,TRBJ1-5,CASSQVSGESLRQPQHF
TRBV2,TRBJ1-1,CASSESYTPF
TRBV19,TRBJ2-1,CASSTRTSGRRSEQFF
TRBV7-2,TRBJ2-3,CASSSRTFTSTDTQYF
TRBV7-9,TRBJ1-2,CASSSDELLGGYTF
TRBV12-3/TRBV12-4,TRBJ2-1,CATDTAGNNEQFF
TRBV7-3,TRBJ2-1,CASSLTLTSEQFF
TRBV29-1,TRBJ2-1,CSVESSTYNEQFF
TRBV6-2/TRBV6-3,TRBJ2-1,CASSRLAGVDNEQFF
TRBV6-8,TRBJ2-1,CASSPLTGGEDLREQFF
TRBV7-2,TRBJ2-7,CASSLALPGRAGDEQYF
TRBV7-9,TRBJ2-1,CASSSPGEDPGNEQFF
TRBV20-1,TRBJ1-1,CSARDPAGDTEAFF
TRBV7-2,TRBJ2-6,CASSHLGVAGANVLTF
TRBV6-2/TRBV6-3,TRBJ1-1,CASSQVRTEAFF
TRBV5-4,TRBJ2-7,CASSGPPGLATYEQYF
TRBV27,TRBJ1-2,CASSLISVTGIYYGYTF
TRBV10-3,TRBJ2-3,CATKAGSTDTQYF
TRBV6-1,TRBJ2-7,CASASGPTPYEQYF
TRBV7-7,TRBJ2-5,CASSPGTSTLQETQYF
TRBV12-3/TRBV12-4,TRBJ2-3,CASSFPLAGGYWSDTQYF
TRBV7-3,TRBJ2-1,CASSQGNSYNEQFF
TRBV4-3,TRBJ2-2,CASSQAPNTGELFF
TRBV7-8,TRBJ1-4,CASSLTTGTWEKLFF
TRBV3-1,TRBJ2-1,CASSHSGTTNEQFF
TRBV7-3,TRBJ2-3,CASSPGSGVSDTQYF
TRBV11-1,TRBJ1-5,CASSLDPAQPQHF
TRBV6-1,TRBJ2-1,CASSAGEGYEQFF
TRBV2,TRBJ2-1,CASSGRTFNDLSFF
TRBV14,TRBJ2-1,CASSQEVWGSSYNEQFF
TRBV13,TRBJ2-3,CASSPGTGTDTQYF
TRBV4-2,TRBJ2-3,CASSQREGGDTQYF
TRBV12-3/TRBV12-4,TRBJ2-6,CASSLTIASEVTF